The rows below give T cell receptor beta chains drawn from one sample of a study of cytomegalovirus exposure and HLA in healthy donors. Using immunoSEQ multiplex PCR, the repertoire was profiled, and TCRdb retains in-frame clones only, with some absent. The table includes some 100,000 clones, more than 80% detected once. Sequenced input: PBMCs. The receptors come from a man aged 25-40 years in good health and CMV-seronegative. The CDR3 runs from the conserved cysteine through the conserved F or W. A D gene is named only where the DNA matches it firmly. The listing skips clone size in some rows; elsewhere it reads once, few, many or a size class.

D gene,clone size,J gene,V gene,CDR3 DNA,CDR3 protein
.,.,TRBJ2-1,TRBV29-1,TGCAGCGTTAGGGCAGGGGACCTTTACAATGAGCAGTTCTTC,CSVRAGDLYNEQFF
.,.,TRBJ1-5,TRBV7-9,TGTGCCAGCAGCTTATGGGCGGGGTTCCAGCATTTT,CASSLWAGFQHF
.,.,TRBJ1-1,TRBV7-8,TGTGCCAGCAGCCGGCGGGACACTGAAGCTTTCTTT,CASSRRDTEAFF
.,.,TRBJ2-5,TRBV4-1,TGCGCCAGCAGCCAAGATGCTAGGGGGGGGCTTCGAGAGACCCAGTACTTC,CASSQDARGGLRETQYF
TRBD1,few,TRBJ1-1,TRBV5-1,TGCGCCAGCAGCTTGGAGGGACAGGGGGCGGGGAACACTGAAGCTTTCTTT,CASSLEGQGAGNTEAFF
TRBD2,.,TRBJ2-7,TRBV7-2,TGTGCCAGCAGCTTAGGCGGGAGTATCTACGAGCAGTACTTC,CASSLGGSIYEQYF
.,once,TRBJ2-7,TRBV7-2,TGTGCCAGCAGCTTAGCGGGACTTCCCTACGAGCAGTACTTC,CASSLAGLPYEQYF
.,.,TRBJ2-1,TRBV6-1,TGTGCCAGCACCGACACCTTCAATGAGCAGTTCTTC,CASTDTFNEQFF
TRBD2,.,TRBJ2-7,TRBV27,TGTGCCAGCAACCCCCAAGCGGGAGGCGACTACGAGCAGTACTTC,CASNPQAGGDYEQYF
TRBD1,.,TRBJ1-4,TRBV7-9,TGTGCCAGCAGCTTGCTAGACAGGGGGGGAGAAAAACTGTTTTTT,CASSLLDRGGEKLFF
.,.,TRBJ2-3,TRBV2,TGTGCCAGCAGTCAACAGGGAGGCACAGATACGCAGTATTTT,CASSQQGGTDTQYF
TRBD2,.,TRBJ2-2,TRBV13,TGTGCCAGCAGCTCTAGGACTAGCGGGGTTACCGGGGAGCTGTTTTTT,CASSSRTSGVTGELFF
.,.,TRBJ2-7,TRBV7-9,TGTGCCAGCAGCTTAGGCGGAATGAGCTACGAGCAGTACTTC,CASSLGGMSYEQYF
TRBD2,.,TRBJ2-2,TRBV7-3,TGTGCCAGCAGCTTAGTCCCGGGACTAGCGAACACCGGGGAGCTGTTTTTT,CASSLVPGLANTGELFF
TRBD1,once,TRBJ1-1,TRBV11-2,TGTGCCAGCAGCCAAGAGACAGGGGGCCGAACTGAAGCTTTCTTT,CASSQETGGRTEAFF
TRBD2,.,TRBJ2-3,TRBV6-4,TGTGCCAGCAGTGACTCAAGCGGGGGGGCCAGCACAGATACGCAGTATTTT,CASSDSSGGASTDTQYF
TRBD2,.,TRBJ2-7,TRBV18,TGTGCCAGCTCACCGCGGACTAGCGGCTCCTACGAGCAGTACTTC,CASSPRTSGSYEQYF
TRBD1,few,TRBJ1-2,TRBV27,TGTGCCAGCAGATTTAGCCGGGACAGGGTCTATGGCTACACCTTC,CASRFSRDRVYGYTF
.,.,TRBJ2-1,TRBV5-6,TGTGCCAGCAAAAGGGAGCCCTACAATGAGCAGTTCTTC,CASKREPYNEQFF
.,.,TRBJ1-6,TRBV7-2,TGTGCCAGCAGCTTGGAAATAGAGGCCTCACCCCTCCACTTT,CASSLEIEASPLHF
TRBD2,.,TRBJ2-1,TRBV29-1,TGCAGCGTTGAAACGGGGGGGAGCTCCTACAATGAGCAGTTCTTC,CSVETGGSSYNEQFF
.,.,TRBJ2-7,TRBV5-4,TGTGCCAGCAGCTTGGGCTACTCCTACGAGCAGTACTTC,CASSLGYSYEQYF
TRBD2,.,TRBJ2-2,TRBV11-3,TGTGCCAGCAGCCTAGCGGGGAACACCGGGGAGCTGTTTTTT,CASSLAGNTGELFF
TRBD2,.,TRBJ2-3,TRBV6-5,TGTGCCAGCTCGGCTAGCGGGGCTCGCACAGATACGCAGTATTTT,CASSASGARTDTQYF
TRBD1,.,TRBJ2-7,TRBV5-6,TGTGCCAGCAGCGGGGAGGACAGGGGAGCCTACGAGCAGTACTTC,CASSGEDRGAYEQYF
.,.,TRBJ2-7,TRBV2,TGTGCCAGCAGTAACTCCAGGCCTGCCTACGAGCAGTACTTC,CASSNSRPAYEQYF
.,.,TRBJ2-2,TRBV7-3,TGTGCCAGCAGCGTAAACACCGGGGAGCTGTTTTTT,CASSVNTGELFF
.,.,TRBJ2-5,TRBV18,TGTGCCAGCTCCCTCTTCCCGGGGGAGACCCAGTACTTC,CASSLFPGETQYF
TRBD1,.,TRBJ2-7,TRBV5-5,TGTGCCAGCAGCATCGGGACAGGTCTGTACGAGCAGTACTTC,CASSIGTGLYEQYF
TRBD1,.,TRBJ1-1,TRBV19,TGTGCCAGTGTACAGGGGGCCACTGAAGCTTTCTTT,CASVQGATEAFF
TRBD2,.,TRBJ2-2,TRBV7-2,TGTGCCAGCAGCAGGCCTAGCGGGAGCGTCGGGGAGCTGTTTTTT,CASSRPSGSVGELFF
.,.,TRBJ1-5,TRBV7-8,TGTGCCAGCAGCTTACCCGGGAAAGTGGGACTCAATCAGCCCCAGCATTTT,CASSLPGKVGLNQPQHF
TRBD1,.,TRBJ1-1,TRBV5-6,TGTGCCAGCAGCTTGGTGGGACAGGTGGCTGAAGCTTTCTTT,CASSLVGQVAEAFF
TRBD1,.,TRBJ2-2,TRBV10-3,TGTGCCATCAGGGATACAGGGGGTACAACGAACACCGGGGAGCTGTTTTTT,CAIRDTGGTTNTGELFF
.,once,TRBJ2-7,TRBV20-1,TGCAGTGCTAGAGATGCCAGTACGCAGTACTTC,CSARDASTQYF
.,.,TRBJ2-7,TRBV6-4,TGTGCCAGCAGAACGAATCCGGGGGACTCCTACGAGCAGTACTTC,CASRTNPGDSYEQYF
TRBD1,.,TRBJ1-2,TRBV9,TGTGCCAGCAGCGCCAGCTCTTCCGGGACAGACGGTTTTGACTATGGCTACACCTTC,CASSASSSGTDGFDYGYTF
TRBD1,.,TRBJ2-5,TRBV5-8,TGTGCCAGCAGCTTGGAGACAGGGGGCCGGGAGACCCAGTACTTC,CASSLETGGRETQYF
TRBD1,.,TRBJ2-2,TRBV28,TGTGCCAGCAGGGGATGGACAGGGGGCCCCACCGGGGAGCTGTTTTTT,CASRGWTGGPTGELFF
TRBD2,.,TRBJ2-7,TRBV11-2,TGTGCCAGCAGCTTAGATCCCGGGAGGGCCGTCGAGCAGTACTTC,CASSLDPGRAVEQYF
TRBD1,.,TRBJ2-7,TRBV5-1,TGCGCCAGCAGCTTGTGGACAGGTACCTACGAGCAGTACTTC,CASSLWTGTYEQYF
.,.,TRBJ2-7,TRBV21-1,TGTGCCAGCAGCACGACAGGGGACCGTAACCTCTCCTACGAGCAGTACTTC,CASSTTGDRNLSYEQYF
.,.,TRBJ2-1,TRBV15,TGTGCCACCAGCCCAGGGACTTTATCCTACAATGAGCAGTTCTTC,CATSPGTLSYNEQFF
.,.,TRBJ2-5,TRBV14,TGTGCCAGCAGCCAAGGTTGGGGGGGCCGGGAGACCCAGTACTTC,CASSQGWGGRETQYF
TRBD2,.,TRBJ2-5,TRBV4-1,TGCGCCAGCAGCGTCAGACTAGCGGGGGAGCTGTTCCAAGAGACCCAGTACTTC,CASSVRLAGELFQETQYF
TRBD2,.,TRBJ2-2,TRBV11-2,TGTGCCAGCAGGCGCAGCGGGGGAGGTCGGAGCACCGGGGAGCTGTTTTTT,CASRRSGGGRSTGELFF